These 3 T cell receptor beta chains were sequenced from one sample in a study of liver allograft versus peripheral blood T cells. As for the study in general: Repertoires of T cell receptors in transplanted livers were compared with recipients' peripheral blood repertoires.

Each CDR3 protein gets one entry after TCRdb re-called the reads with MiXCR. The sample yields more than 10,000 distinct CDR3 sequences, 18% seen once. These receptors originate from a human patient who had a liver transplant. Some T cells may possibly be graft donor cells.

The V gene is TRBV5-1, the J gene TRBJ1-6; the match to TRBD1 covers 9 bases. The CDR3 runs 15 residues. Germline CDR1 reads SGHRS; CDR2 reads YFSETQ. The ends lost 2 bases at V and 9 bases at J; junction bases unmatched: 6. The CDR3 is CASSLNTGGSSPLHF. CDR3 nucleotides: TGCGCCAGCAGCTTAAATACAGGGGGCTCTTCACCCCTCCACTTT. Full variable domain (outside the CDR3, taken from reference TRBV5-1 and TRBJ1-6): KAGVTQTPRYLIKTRGQQVTLSCSPISGHRSVSWYQQTPGQGLQFLFEYFSETQRNKGNFPGRFSGRQFSNSRSEMNVSTLELGDSALYLCASSLNTGGSSPLHFGNGTRLTVT.

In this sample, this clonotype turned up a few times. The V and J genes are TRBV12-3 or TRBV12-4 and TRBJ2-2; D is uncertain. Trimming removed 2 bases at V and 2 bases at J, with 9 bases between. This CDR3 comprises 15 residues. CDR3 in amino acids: CASSLKGGNTGELFF. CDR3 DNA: TGTGCCAGCAGTTTAAAAGGTGGAAACACCGGGGAGCTGTTTTTT.

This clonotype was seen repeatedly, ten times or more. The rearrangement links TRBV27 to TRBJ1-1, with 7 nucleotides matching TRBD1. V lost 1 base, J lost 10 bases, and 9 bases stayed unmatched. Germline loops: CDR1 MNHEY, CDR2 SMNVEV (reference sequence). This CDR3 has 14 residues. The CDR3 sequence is CASSLFRGGVGAFF. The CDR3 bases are TGTGCCAGCAGTTTATTCAGAGGGGGCGTGGGAGCTTTCTTT.